This is a list of T cell receptor beta chains from one sample in a study of memory CD4+ T cells and cytomegalovirus serostatus. Here immunoSEQ multiplex PCR was the method, and the copy in TCRdb shows in-frame clones only, minus some. This sample yields tens of thousands of clones, of which about three quarters are seen a single time; 2% to 3% belongs to the top ten. Specimen: memory CD4+ T cells from blood. The receptor set was obtained from an adult in good health and CMV-seropositive. Each CDR3 is given with its conserved first and last residue. Fields, in order: J gene, V gene, D gene, clone size, CDR3 protein, CDR3 DNA. The D gene is left open where the match is weak. Part of the rows lack a size; the others show once, few, many or a class for expanded clones.

TRBJ2-1 | TRBV30 | TRBD1 | once | CAWSKVGQGYNEQFF | TGTGCCTGGAGTAAAGTAGGACAGGGCTACAATGAGCAGTTCTTC
TRBJ2-7 | TRBV5-4 | NA | NA | CASSRGNSYEQYF | TGTGCCAGCAGCCGAGGGAACTCCTACGAGCAGTACTTC
TRBJ1-4 | TRBV14 | NA | few | CASSHESARTNEKLFF | TGTGCCAGCAGCCATGAATCAGCCCGTACTAATGAAAAACTGTTTTTT
TRBJ2-7 | TRBV11-3 | TRBD1 | NA | CASSLTGTGSNEQYF | TGTGCCAGCAGCTTAACTGGGACAGGGTCCAACGAGCAGTACTTC
TRBJ2-1 | TRBV5-1 | TRBD2 | NA | CASSPGTSGMNNEQFF | TGCGCCAGCAGCCCCGGGACTAGCGGGATGAACAATGAGCAGTTCTTC
TRBJ1-1 | TRBV9 | NA | few | CASSVGVGGGLQSFNTEAFF | TGTGCCAGCAGCGTAGGCGTGGGTGGGGGCCTCCAGTCGTTCAACACTGAAGCTTTCTTT
TRBJ1-2 | TRBV19 | NA | NA | CASSSRDYYGYTF | TGTGCCAGTAGTAGCCGGGATTACTATGGCTACACCTTC
TRBJ2-1 | TRBV4-1 | NA | NA | CASSPLGGAVNEQFF | TGCGCCAGCAGCCCGCTAGGGGGAGCGGTCAATGAGCAGTTCTTC
TRBJ2-5 | TRBV20-1 | NA | NA | CSAPSGQTQYF | TGCAGTGCCCCCTCCGGGCAGACCCAGTACTTC
TRBJ2-2 | TRBV5-1 | NA | NA | CASSGTVGTGELFF | TGCGCCAGCAGCGGTACTGTCGGCACCGGGGAGCTGTTTTTT
TRBJ1-3 | TRBV10-3 | NA | NA | CAIVEGNGNTIYF | TGTGCCATCGTAGAGGGTAACGGAAACACCATATATTTT
TRBJ2-3 | TRBV11-3 | NA | NA | CASSLDTDTQYF | TGTGCCAGCAGCTTAGATACTGATACGCAGTATTTT
TRBJ2-7 | TRBV6-5 | NA | few | CASSRQISYEQYF | TGTGCCAGCAGCAGACAGATCTCCTACGAGCAGTACTTC
TRBJ1-3 | TRBV6-5 | NA | once | CASSLRERDTIYF | TGTGCCAGCAGCCTAAGGGAGCGGGACACCATATATTTT
TRBJ2-1 | TRBV27 | TRBD2 | NA | CASAVGTTGSEQFF | TGTGCCAGCGCCGTCGGGACTACTGGGAGTGAGCAGTTCTTC
TRBJ2-2 | TRBV7-9 | NA | few | CASTGYQRELFF | TGTGCCAGCACGGGATACCAGCGGGAGCTGTTTTTT
TRBJ2-4 | TRBV7-3 | NA | NA | CASSPDSQNIQYF | TGTGCCAGCAGCCCTGACAGCCAAAACATTCAGTACTTC
TRBJ2-7 | TRBV28 | TRBD2 | NA | CASSPPSPRGGVAGGPREQYF | TGTGCCAGCAGTCCGCCTAGCCCCCGGGGGGGAGTCGCGGGAGGGCCTCGCGAGCAGTACTTC
TRBJ2-5 | TRBV6-5 | NA | NA | CASSRGSDETQYF | TGTGCCAGCAGTAGAGGGAGCGACGAGACCCAGTACTTC
TRBJ1-2 | TRBV7-6 | NA | NA | CASSQGPSGDGYTF | TGTGCCAGCAGCCAGGGCCCCTCAGGGGATGGCTACACCTTC
TRBJ2-1 | TRBV7-9 | NA | NA | CASSSLVPEQFF | TGTGCCAGCAGCTCCCTAGTCCCTGAGCAGTTCTTC
TRBJ2-3 | TRBV10-1 | NA | few | CASSESGTGTDTQYF | TGCGCCAGCAGTGAGTCGGGGACCGGCACAGATACGCAGTATTTT
TRBJ1-2 | TRBV5-1 | NA | NA | CASRPNVATGSNYGYTF | TGCGCCAGCCGCCCCAACGTGGCGACAGGATCCAACTATGGCTACACCTTC
TRBJ2-2 | TRBV6-6 | NA | NA | CASSYLVVGTGELFF | TGTGCCAGCAGTTACCTCGTGGTCGGCACCGGGGAGCTGTTTTTT
TRBJ2-5 | TRBV11-3 | NA | NA | CASSLDTETQYF | TGTGCCAGCAGCTTAGATACGGAGACCCAGTACTTC
TRBJ2-2 | TRBV6-4 | NA | NA | CASSRSGTGANTGELFF | TGTGCCAGCAGTAGGAGTGGAACGGGGGCGAACACCGGGGAGCTGTTTTTT
TRBJ2-2 | TRBV6-1 | NA | NA | CASYRDQNTGELFF | TGTGCCAGCTATCGGGACCAGAACACCGGGGAGCTGTTTTTT
TRBJ2-7 | TRBV20-1 | NA | NA | CSARTVPEQYF | TGCAGTGCGCGGACAGTACCCGAGCAGTACTTC
TRBJ2-3 | TRBV15 | NA | once | CATSRAASSTDTQYF | TGTGCCACCAGCAGAGCGGCGTCTAGCACAGATACGCAGTATTTT
TRBJ1-1 | TRBV27 | NA | NA | CASRGTVLGWAFF | TGTGCCAGCAGGGGGACTGTCCTTGGCTGGGCTTTCTTT
TRBJ1-1 | TRBV18 | NA | NA | CASSPQVQFEAFF | TGTGCCAGCTCACCACAGGTACAATTCGAAGCTTTCTTT
TRBJ2-7 | TRBV7-9 | NA | once | CASSFAGAEEQYF | TGTGCCAGCAGCTTCGCGGGGGCCGAAGAGCAGTACTTC
TRBJ2-7 | TRBV6-1 | NA | NA | CASSETWRSYEQYF | TGTGCCAGCAGCGAAACTTGGCGGTCCTACGAGCAGTACTTC
TRBJ2-1 | TRBV6-5 | NA | NA | CASSSSGSVYNEQFF | TGTGCCAGCAGCAGTAGCGGTTCTGTTTACAATGAGCAGTTCTTC
TRBJ2-1 | TRBV15 | NA | NA | CATSRDRDGSSKQFF | TGTGCCACCAGCAGAGATCGGGACGGGAGCTCCAAGCAGTTCTTC
TRBJ1-1 | TRBV7-3 | TRBD1 | few | CASSQQTGSEAFF | TGTGCCAGCAGCCAACAGACAGGGTCCGAAGCTTTCTTT
TRBJ2-1 | TRBV7-6 | NA | NA | CASGTYNEQFF | TGTGCCAGCGGGACCTACAATGAGCAGTTCTTC
TRBJ2-6 | TRBV2 | NA | NA | CASTESRGPGANVLTF | TGTGCCAGCACTGAATCTCGGGGCCCTGGGGCCAACGTCCTGACTTTC
TRBJ1-5 | TRBV28 | TRBD1 | NA | CASRGQGGNQPQHF | TGTGCCAGCAGGGGACAGGGGGGCAATCAGCCCCAGCATTTT
TRBJ2-3 | TRBV27 | NA | NA | CASSFHRAGADTQYF | TGTGCCAGCAGTTTCCACAGGGCGGGGGCGGATACGCAGTATTTT
TRBJ2-7 | TRBV28 | TRBD2 | NA | CASRGLEGLADYEQYF | TGTGCCAGCAGAGGATTAGAGGGACTAGCGGACTACGAGCAGTACTTC
TRBJ2-1 | TRBV7-9 | TRBD2 | NA | CASSLVVSGDNEQFF | TGTGCCAGCAGCTTAGTAGTCAGCGGGGACAATGAGCAGTTCTTC
TRBJ2-3 | TRBV9 | NA | NA | CASSVEDTQYF | TGTGCCAGCAGCGTAGAAGATACGCAGTATTTT
TRBJ2-1 | TRBV6-1 | TRBD2 | NA | CASIGLASYNEQFF | TGTGCCAGCATTGGACTAGCTTCCTACAATGAGCAGTTCTTC
TRBJ2-7 | TRBV30 | NA | NA | CAWKGQPYEQYF | TGTGCCTGGAAAGGACAGCCCTACGAGCAGTACTTC
TRBJ1-2 | TRBV11-3 | NA | NA | CASSAGGVEYGYTF | TGTGCCAGCAGCGCCGGGGGGGTGGAATATGGCTACACCTTC
TRBJ2-7 | TRBV7-9 | NA | NA | CASSLDLSYEQYF | TGTGCCAGCAGCTTAGACCTCTCCTACGAGCAGTACTTC
TRBJ2-7 | TRBV7-2 | NA | NA | CASSSTVRPYEQYF | TGTGCCAGCAGCTCGACAGTTCGGCCCTACGAGCAGTACTTC
TRBJ1-2 | TRBV18 | TRBD1 | NA | CASSPPRGLDGGYTF | TGTGCCAGCTCACCGCCCAGGGGGCTAGATGGAGGCTACACCTTC
TRBJ2-1 | TRBV19 | NA | NA | CATIPRTPGNEQFF | TGTGCCACCATTCCCCGGACCCCCGGCAATGAGCAGTTCTTC
TRBJ2-7 | TRBV27 | NA | NA | CASRGSGRGVYEQYF | TGTGCCAGCCGAGGATCGGGCAGGGGAGTCTACGAGCAGTACTTC
TRBJ1-4 | TRBV7-2 | TRBD1 | NA | CASSLVDRGGEKLFF | TGTGCCAGCAGCTTAGTCGACAGGGGGGGTGAAAAACTGTTTTTT